This T cell receptor beta chain was observed in a study of T cell clusters in autoimmune cytopenias. Study at large: TRB sequencing had a median about 52,000 reads and about 2,500 distinct clonotypes per sample.

The CDR3 extends over 15 amino acids. Germline lookup yields CDR1 LNHDA and CDR2 SQIVND (reference sequence). A note on this clonotype: The target antigen is unknown.

One tube held mixed TRB-A and TRB-B primer pools for touch-down PCR. TCRdb reanalyzed the multiplex PCR reads, giving one entry per CDR3 protein sequence and no DNA. In total, the table holds 4,700 or so distinct CDR3 sequences. Study-level findings and limits: Primary autoimmune cytopenia patients seemingly lacked the physiological T cell clusters found in healthy donors. No cluster-lack signature appeared between secondary cytopenia and chronic lymphocytic leukemia patients, apparently due to lymphoma masking. TRB repertoire shifts in secondary cytopenia and chronic lymphocytic leukemia mostly reflected lymphoma, not autoimmunity.

Each sample's input was 250 to 300 ng genomic DNA, 30,000 to 45,000 genome equivalents. The specimen sequenced was peripheral blood. This chain connects TRBV19 to TRBJ2-1. This receptor was taken from a human donor with an autoimmune cytopenia or autoimmune hepatitis (not recorded which). CDR3 region: CASSILTSKGDEQFF.